This is a list of T cell receptor beta chains from one sample in a study of cytomegalovirus exposure and HLA in healthy donors. Clones were sequenced by immunoSEQ multiplex PCR, and TCRdb holds only the in-frame ones, with some missing. The data show approximately 130,000 clones, with approximately 72% seen just once and roughly 9% held by the top ten. Sequenced input: PBMCs. The receptors derive from a woman aged 50 to 60 in good health and CMV-seropositive. Both conserved end residues are part of each CDR3. A D gene is named only where the DNA matches it firmly. Clone size is stated in some rows and not others, as once, few, many or a class when expanded.

CASSSYRDQPQHF	TGTGCCAGCAGCTCCTACAGGGACCAGCCCCAGCATTTT	TRBV7-2	TRBJ1-5	.	.
CAWSVPGRGYTF	TGTGCCTGGAGTGTACCAGGGCGTGGCTACACCTTC	TRBV30	TRBJ1-2	.	.
CASSEDRGYGYTF	TGTGCCAGCAGCGAGGACAGGGGCTATGGCTACACCTTC	TRBV2	TRBJ1-2	.	TRBD1
CASKRGGGTDTQYF	TGTGCCAGCAAGCGAGGGGGTGGGACAGATACGCAGTATTTT	TRBV7-2	TRBJ2-3	.	.
CASSPLREEQYF	TGTGCCAGCTCACCACTCCGGGAAGAGCAGTACTTC	TRBV18	TRBJ2-7	.	.
CASSISPRGGSRKFF	TGTGCCAGTAGTATATCCCCTAGAGGCGGGAGTAGGAAGTTCTTC	TRBV19	TRBJ2-1	.	TRBD2
CASSVGDRGWGYTF	TGTGCCAGCAGCGTAGGGGACAGGGGTTGGGGCTACACCTTC	TRBV9	TRBJ1-2	.	TRBD1
CASSPGGQGAQSSGNTIYF	TGCGCCAGCAGTCCCGGCGGACAGGGGGCGCAAAGCTCTGGAAACACCATATATTTT	TRBV5-1	TRBJ1-3	.	TRBD1
CASSYGGSPNTEAFF	TGTGCCAGCAGTTACGGGGGGTCGCCGAACACTGAAGCTTTCTTT	TRBV6-6	TRBJ1-1	.	.
CTSSVIRGDSTDTQYF	TGCACCAGCAGCGTAATACGGGGGGATAGCACAGATACGCAGTATTTT	TRBV1	TRBJ2-3	.	.
CASSQDIGGQETQYF	TGCGCCAGCAGCCAAGATATCGGGGGACAAGAGACCCAGTACTTC	TRBV4-3	TRBJ2-5	.	.
CASSLEGGLVYEQYF	TGTGCCAGCAGCTTAGAAGGGGGACTAGTCTACGAGCAGTACTTC	TRBV7-9	TRBJ2-7	.	TRBD2
CASSQVLQAPLHF	TGTGCCAGCAGCCAAGTACTTCAAGCACCCCTCCACTTT	TRBV14	TRBJ1-6	.	.
CASSIRGNYGYTF	TGTGCCAGTAGTATAAGGGGAAACTATGGCTACACCTTC	TRBV19	TRBJ1-2	.	.
CASSDAGTFSYEQYF	TGTGCCAGCAGCGACGCCGGGACTTTCTCCTACGAGCAGTACTTC	TRBV9	TRBJ2-7	.	.
CASSFPSGNYEQYF	TGCGCCAGCAGCTTTCCTAGCGGGAACTACGAGCAGTACTTC	TRBV10-1	TRBJ2-7	.	TRBD2
CAISYTGGNTEAFF	TGTGCCATCAGCTATACCGGGGGAAACACTGAAGCTTTCTTT	TRBV10-3	TRBJ1-1	.	.
CASSIRTGTGNTIYF	TGTGCCAGTAGTATACGGACAGGGACTGGAAACACCATATATTTT	TRBV19	TRBJ1-3	.	TRBD1
CASSSGTRSVGQGEAFF	TGTGCCAGCAGCTCCGGAACGCGGTCGGTGGGGCAGGGTGAAGCTTTCTTT	TRBV14	TRBJ1-1	few	.
CASSIGAGASLAGELFF	TGTGCCAGTAGTATTGGAGCAGGGGCGTCCCTCGCCGGGGAGCTGTTTTTT	TRBV19	TRBJ2-2	.	.
CASSVEYSSYEQYF	TGTGCCAGCAGCGTAGAGTACAGCTCCTACGAGCAGTACTTC	TRBV9	TRBJ2-7	.	.
CASSFSGGAWSSPLHF	TGTGCCAGCAGTTTTTCAGGGGGCGCCTGGAGTTCACCCCTCCACTTT	TRBV6-5	TRBJ1-6	.	TRBD1
CASTQDKNIQYF	TGTGCCAGCACCCAGGACAAAAACATTCAGTACTTC	TRBV21-1	TRBJ2-4	.	.
CASSASGGAFYEQYF	TGTGCCAGCAGCGCTAGCGGGGGGGCCTTTTACGAGCAGTACTTC	TRBV9	TRBJ2-7	.	TRBD2
CASSLGWISATGELFF	TGTGCCAGCAGCTTAGGGTGGATTAGCGCCACCGGGGAGCTGTTTTTT	TRBV11-2	TRBJ2-2	.	.
CASSWVTSGGHSYNEQFF	TGTGCCAGCAGTTGGGTCACTAGCGGGGGACACTCTTACAATGAGCAGTTCTTC	TRBV27	TRBJ2-1	.	TRBD2
CAWRRDRVPRQYF	TGTGCCTGGAGGCGGGACAGGGTCCCGCGGCAGTACTTC	TRBV30	TRBJ2-7	.	TRBD1
CASSQRDANWGYTF	TGTGCCAGCAGTCAGCGGGACGCCAACTGGGGCTACACCTTC	TRBV6-5	TRBJ1-2	.	.
CASSLGGTSGYYEQYF	TGCGCCAGCAGCTTGGGCGGGACTAGCGGATACTACGAGCAGTACTTC	TRBV5-1	TRBJ2-7	.	TRBD2
CASSFVRAGTEAFF	TGTGCCAGCAGCTTTGTCCGGGCGGGCACTGAAGCTTTCTTT	TRBV7-2	TRBJ1-1	.	.
CASSYRGYNSPLHF	TGTGCCAGCAGTTACAGGGGTTATAACTCACCCCTCCACTTT	TRBV6-5	TRBJ1-6	.	.
CAWRGQGSQPQHF	TGTGCCTGGAGGGGACAGGGGAGCCAGCCCCAGCATTTT	TRBV30	TRBJ1-5	.	TRBD1
CASSWGLAGDLETQYF	TGTGCCAGCAGTTGGGGACTAGCGGGAGATTTAGAGACCCAGTACTTC	TRBV27	TRBJ2-5	.	TRBD2
CASSPTSGRRNEQFF	TGTGCCAGCAGCCCGACTAGCGGGAGGAGGAATGAGCAGTTCTTC	TRBV5-6	TRBJ2-1	.	TRBD2
CASTRGGTKEKLFF	TGTGCCAGCACCCGTGGAGGGACGAAAGAAAAACTGTTTTTT	TRBV28	TRBJ1-4	once	.
CASSVQGATSETQYF	TGTGCCAGCAGCGTACAGGGGGCGACTTCGGAGACCCAGTACTTC	TRBV9	TRBJ2-5	.	TRBD1